This T cell receptor beta chain was documented in a study of T cell responses to AZD1222 COVID-19 vaccine. Sequencing used immunoSEQ multiplex PCR; TCRdb keeps in-frame clones, though not all of them. The sample consists of 150,000 or so clones, over 80% of them appearing once. V trimming: 10 bases; J trimming: 0 bases; junction bases outside the gene matches: 5. The CDR3 contains 14 residues. Germline CDR1 reads ENHRY; CDR2 reads SYGVKD. The clonotype comes from an adult who received the MenACWY meningococcal vaccine as a control. The rearrangement uses TRBV10-3 and TRBJ1-3; 8 bases line up with TRBD1. This sample comprised peripheral blood, obtained 28 days after the second dose of the MenACWY control vaccine. CDR3 DNA sequence: TGTGCCACTAAGACAGGGGACTCTGGAAACACCATATATTTT. Residues: CATKTGDSGNTIYF.